This T cell receptor (beta chain) is from a study of technical replicates of blood from several donors. Assay: immunoSEQ multiplex PCR; the TCRdb copy retains only in-frame clones and omits some. This table holds approximately 77,000 clones, roughly 92% found once. The CDR3 is made up of 14 amino acids. V lost 5 bases, J lost 4 bases, and 3 bases stayed unmatched. CDR1 is SGHTA, CDR2 FQGTGA, per germline. Sequencing input: T cells isolated from PBMCs. This clonotype was sampled from a human donor in good health. The rearrangement links TRBV7-3 to TRBJ2-1; TRBD2 aligns across 9 bases. CDR3 loop: CASSLAGSYNEQFF. DNA of the CDR3: TGTGCCAGCAGCCTAGCGGGATCTTACAATGAGCAGTTCTTC.